The clone carrying this T cell receptor beta chain showed up just a few times. Per the authors' pipeline: Reference gene primer amplification gave estimated nucleated cell counts. Clones were sequenced by immunoSEQ multiplex PCR, and TCRdb holds only the in-frame ones, with some missing. V and J calls and clone size are given by that table; D and trimming were obtained from the DNA. The sample yields about 190,000 clones, approximately 90% seen once. The sample is drawn from a study of blood T cell repertoires in COVID-19. Study-level background: The study drew acute and convalescent COVID-19 samples from the United States, Italy and Spain. The cDNA or gDNA used as material had been derived from T cells, B-cell-depleted T cells, or PBMCs.

V lost 1 base and J 0 bases, leaving 10 bases between the germline ends. The V gene's germline CDR1 is MGHRA and CDR2 YSYEKL. CDR3 length: 16 amino acids. The source of this sequence is a man under 40 with acute or convalescent COVID-19. Sequencing was carried out using peripheral blood. The V and J genes are TRBV4-1 and TRBJ1-3; unclear D gene. CDR3: CASSQGRGGSGNTIYF. CDR3 sequence (DNA): TGCGCCAGCAGCCAAGGGCGGGGAGGCTCTGGAAACACCATATATTTT.